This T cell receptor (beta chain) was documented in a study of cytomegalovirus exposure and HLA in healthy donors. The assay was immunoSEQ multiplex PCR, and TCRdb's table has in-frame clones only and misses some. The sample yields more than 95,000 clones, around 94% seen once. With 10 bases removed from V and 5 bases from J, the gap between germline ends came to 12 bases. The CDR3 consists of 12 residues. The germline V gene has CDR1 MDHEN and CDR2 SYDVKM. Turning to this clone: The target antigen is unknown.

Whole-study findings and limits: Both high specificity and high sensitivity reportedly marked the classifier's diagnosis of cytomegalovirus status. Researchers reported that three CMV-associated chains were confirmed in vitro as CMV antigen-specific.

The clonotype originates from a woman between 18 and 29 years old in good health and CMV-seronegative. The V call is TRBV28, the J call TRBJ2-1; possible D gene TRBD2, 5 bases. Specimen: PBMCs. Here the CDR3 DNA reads TGTGCCACCCTCGGGGAGCACAATGAGCAGTTCTTC. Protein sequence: CATLGEHNEQFF.